This T cell receptor beta chain was profiled in a study of beta chain features in type 1 diabetes. Expressed TCRB transcripts were sequenced after all isolated RNA was converted to cDNA. TCRdb's copy holds only in-frame clones and misses some; the assay was immunoSEQ multiplex PCR. The sample records roughly 300,000 clones, 11% to 15% being singletons. Averaging around 120 mL, one heparinised blood draw came from each individual donor. This receptor was taken from a man aged 25 to 45 in good health. Sequencing was performed on central memory CD4+ T cells from blood.

In DNA form, the CDR3 reads TGTGCCAGCAGCCGAGGGACTAGCGGCCGGCGGGATACGCAGTATTTT. Protein sequence: CASSRGTSGRRDTQYF. The rearrangement uses TRBV27 and TRBJ2-3; TRBD2 agrees at 11 bases. The CDR3 has 16 amino acids. The V gene end was trimmed by 6 bases and the J gene end by 6 bases; junction bases not matched to a gene: 11. The V gene's germline CDR1 is MNHEY and CDR2 SMNVEV (reference sequence).